These T cell receptor beta chains were read from a single sample in a study of breast tumors, draining lymph nodes, adjacent tissues. From the multiplex PCR reads, TCRdb called clonotypes with MiXCR, one entry per CDR3 protein. Here the sample spans 17,000 or so distinct CDR3 sequences, about 64% being singletons. The material sequenced was tumor-adjacent breast tissue. All receptors derive from a female donor with breast cancer. Some clones in this sample may be carry-over from other donors' samples. The CDR3 runs from the conserved cysteine through the conserved F or W. Each record gives: clone size, V gene, J gene, D gene, CDR3 protein, CDR3 DNA. D genes are given only for firm matches. Only some rows state a clone size, as once, few, many or a class for expanded clones.

-	TRBV20-1	TRBJ2-1	-	CSASSGILGNEQFF	TGCAGTGCTAGTTCCGGGATCCTGGGCAATGAGCAGTTCTTC
-	TRBV4-1	TRBJ1-6	-	CASSQDGQRNSPLHF	TGCGCCAGCAGCCAGGACGGACAGCGGAATTCACCCCTCCACTTT
once	TRBV2	TRBJ2-1	-	CASKNSDSYNEQFF	TGTGCCAGCAAAAATAGCGACTCCTACAATGAGCAGTTCTTC
-	TRBV6-2/TRBV6-3	TRBJ1-3	-	CASSSAQGSGNTIYF	TGTGCCAGCAGCAGCGCCCAGGGTTCTGGAAACACCATATATTTT
-	TRBV20-1	TRBJ2-2	TRBD1	CRAGQGAYNTGELFF	TGCAGAGCCGGACAGGGGGCTTACAACACCGGGGAGCTGTTTTTT
once	TRBV2	TRBJ2-7	TRBD1	CASIGQGGSQEQYF	TGTGCCAGTATAGGACAGGGGGGATCCCAAGAGCAGTACTTC
-	TRBV2	TRBJ1-6	-	CASSPTGGSHSPLHF	TGTGCCAGCAGCCCCACGGGGGGGAGTCATTCCCCCCTCCACTTT
few	TRBV5-4	TRBJ2-1	TRBD1	CASSIGGRLDNEQFF	TGTGCCAGCAGCATAGGGGGCAGATTGGACAATGAGCAGTTCTTC
medium-sized	TRBV11-2	TRBJ2-7	-	CASSLSTSSSYEQYF	TGTGCCAGCAGCTTGTCGACGAGCAGCTCCTACGAGCAGTACTTC
once	TRBV2	TRBJ1-2	TRBD1	CASSTWDREINGYTF	TGTGCCAGCAGTACCTGGGACAGGGAGATTAATGGCTACACCTTC
-	TRBV5-1	TRBJ1-2	TRBD1	CASSLPGTGARGYTF	TGCGCCAGCAGCTTGCCCGGGACAGGGGCTAGGGGCTACACCTTC
-	TRBV7-9	TRBJ2-7	TRBD1	CASSLVGQGFGYEQYF	TGTGCCAGCAGCTTAGTAGGACAGGGGTTCGGCTACGAGCAGTACTTC
-	TRBV4-2	TRBJ2-3	-	CASSQESSPRTDTQYF	TGTGCCAGCAGCCAAGAGAGTAGCCCCCGCACAGATACGCAGTATTTT
-	TRBV9	TRBJ1-2	TRBD1	CASSSTGGAGGYTF	TGTGCCAGCAGCTCCACAGGGGGCGCGGGCGGCTACACCTTC
-	TRBV24-1	TRBJ1-5	-	CATSDSDRRAQHF	TGTGCCACCAGTGACTCGGACAGACGCGCCCAGCATTTT
medium-sized	TRBV30	TRBJ2-7	TRBD1	CAWGTGDSYEQYF	TGTGCCTGGGGGACAGGGGATTCCTACGAGCAGTACTTC
many	TRBV12-3/TRBV12-4	TRBJ1-6	-	CASSFAPEQKNSPLHF	TGTGCCAGCAGTTTCGCGCCAGAACAGAAGAATTCGCCCCTCCACTTT
-	TRBV19	TRBJ2-7	TRBD1	CASSIGDRATYEQYF	TGTGCCAGTAGTATAGGAGACAGGGCAACCTACGAGCAGTACTTC
-	TRBV12-3/TRBV12-4	TRBJ2-6	TRBD1	CASSSGQGGRSGANVLTF	TGTGCCAGCAGTTCGGGACAGGGGGGACGCTCTGGGGCCAACGTCCTGACTTTC
-	TRBV2	TRBJ2-7	-	CASSFDYEQYF	TGTGCCAGCAGTTTTGACTACGAGCAGTACTTC
-	TRBV20-1	TRBJ2-7	TRBD1	CSARRTGDGYEQYF	TGCAGTGCTAGGAGGACAGGAGATGGCTACGAGCAGTACTTC
many	TRBV18	TRBJ1-5	TRBD1	CASSPGQGRIQPQHF	TGTGCCAGCTCACCGGGACAGGGTAGGATTCAGCCCCAGCATTTT
few	TRBV12-3/TRBV12-4	TRBJ1-2	TRBD1	CASSDRDGGYTF	TGTGCCAGCAGCGACAGGGATGGTGGCTACACCTTC
-	TRBV25-1	TRBJ1-4	TRBD1	CASSITGTGEKLFF	TGTGCCAGCAGTATTACCGGGACAGGGGAAAAACTGTTTTTT
medium-sized	TRBV6-5	TRBJ1-2	-	CASSLGASLKGYGYTF	TGTGCCAGCAGTTTGGGGGCATCACTAAAGGGTTATGGCTACACCTTC
-	TRBV19	TRBJ1-2	-	CASSVRGRGASGYGYTF	TGTGCCAGTAGTGTCCGGGGAAGGGGGGCTTCTGGTTATGGCTACACCTTC
-	TRBV13	TRBJ2-3	-	CASSLGRGRGTDTQYF	TGTGCCAGCAGCTTAGGCCGCGGCAGAGGCACAGATACGCAGTATTTT
-	TRBV10-2	TRBJ2-7	-	CASSPWDGSSYEQYF	TGCGCCAGCAGCCCCTGGGATGGTAGCTCCTACGAGCAGTACTTC
-	TRBV7-2	TRBJ2-5	TRBD2	CASTVTEAGGPQTQYF	TGTGCCAGCACTGTAACAGAGGCGGGGGGGCCACAGACCCAGTACTTC
-	TRBV20-1	TRBJ1-2	TRBD1	CGALTGVNGSTF	TGCGGTGCTCTTACAGGGGTGAACGGCTCCACCTTC
many	TRBV20-1	TRBJ1-1	-	CSAPPGGGNTEAFF	TGCAGTGCCCCACCAGGTGGGGGCAACACTGAAGCTTTCTTT
many	TRBV5-1	TRBJ2-3	-	CASSLSRVPDTQYF	TGCGCCAGCAGCTTGTCGCGGGTCCCAGATACGCAGTATTTT
once	TRBV2	TRBJ2-5	-	CASSESLIPTQYF	TGTGCCAGCAGTGAAAGTCTTATCCCGACCCAGTACTTC
-	TRBV20-1	TRBJ2-1	-	CSAGTHNEQFF	TGCAGTGCAGGGACCCACAATGAGCAGTTCTTC
-	TRBV7-6	TRBJ2-1	TRBD2	CASSLDGTSGREQSF	TGTGCCAGCAGCTTAGATGGGACTAGCGGGAGAGAGCAGTCCTTC
many	TRBV18	TRBJ2-3	-	CASSPSGVDTQYF	TGTGCCAGCTCACCCTCAGGGGTAGATACGCAGTATTTT
medium-sized	TRBV6-1	TRBJ1-5	TRBD1	CASRTGGNQPQHF	TGTGCCAGCCGCACAGGGGGCAATCAGCCCCAGCATTTT
medium-sized	TRBV5-1	TRBJ1-4	-	CASSLPDPNEKLFF	TGCGCCAGCAGCTTGCCAGATCCTAATGAAAAACTGTTTTTT
medium-sized	TRBV7-6	TRBJ1-6	-	CASSLDQVDNSPLHF	TGTGCCAGCAGCTTAGATCAGGTTGATAATTCACCCCTCCACTTT
few	TRBV29-1	TRBJ1-2	TRBD1	CSVASGGDYGYTF	TGCAGCGTTGCGTCAGGGGGCGACTATGGCTACACCTTC
-	TRBV10-2	TRBJ2-7	TRBD2	CASSELGTSGRAAYYEQYF	TGCGCCAGCAGTGAGCTTGGGACTAGCGGGAGGGCTGCATACTACGAGCAGTACTTC
-	TRBV24-1	TRBJ2-3	-	CATRGQIESGTDTQYF	TGTGCCACCAGAGGACAGATAGAATCGGGGACAGATACGCAGTATTTT
-	TRBV2	TRBJ2-1	-	CASSESRGEQFF	TGTGCCAGCAGTGAGTCGAGGGGTGAGCAGTTCTTC
-	TRBV29-1	TRBJ2-2	TRBD2	CSVEEAGGRRTGELFF	TGCAGCGTTGAGGAGGCGGGGGGAAGGCGGACCGGGGAGCTGTTTTTT
-	TRBV5-1	TRBJ2-7	-	CASSLGGPLYEQYF	TGCGCCAGCAGCCTTGGGGGACCACTATACGAGCAGTACTTC
-	TRBV12-3/TRBV12-4	TRBJ1-5	TRBD1	CASSPTGGGQPQHF	TGTGCCAGCAGCCCCACAGGGGGCGGTCAGCCCCAGCATTTT
-	TRBV19	TRBJ2-1	TRBD1	CASSRQGLTPDEQFF	TGTGCCAGTAGTCGACAGGGATTAACGCCCGATGAGCAGTTCTTC
few	TRBV11-2	TRBJ2-7	-	CASSLDSGYEQYF	TGTGCCAGCAGCTTAGATAGTGGCTACGAGCAGTACTTC
-	TRBV7-2	TRBJ2-1	TRBD2	CASSRTSGYNEQFF	TGTGCCAGCAGCAGGACTAGCGGATACAATGAGCAGTTCTTC
-	TRBV2	TRBJ1-2	-	CATLAVAGGYTF	TGTGCCACCTTAGCGGTGGCGGGGGGCTACACCTTC
large	TRBV7-6	TRBJ1-6	TRBD1	CASSSGTEDSPLHF	TGTGCCAGCAGCTCCGGGACAGAGGATTCACCCCTCCACTTT
-	TRBV9	TRBJ2-3	-	CASSVGAYSEDTQYF	TGTGCCAGCAGCGTAGGGGCATACTCAGAGGATACGCAGTATTTT
-	TRBV7-9	TRBJ2-7	-	CASSHLDHYEQYF	TGTGCCAGCAGCCATCTCGACCATTACGAGCAGTACTTC
-	TRBV19	TRBJ1-5	-	CASSIPRRDNQPQHF	TGTGCCAGTAGTATACCTCGCAGGGACAATCAGCCCCAGCATTTT
-	TRBV20-1	TRBJ2-7	-	CSARRGLEQSF	TGCAGTGCTAGGCGGGGACTGGAGCAGTCCTTC
-	TRBV20-1	TRBJ2-7	TRBD2	CSARGESGRHYEQYF	TGCAGTGCTAGAGGTGAAAGCGGGAGGCACTACGAGCAGTACTTC